The entry below gives a single T cell receptor beta chain sequence along with its context. Assay: immunoSEQ multiplex PCR; the TCRdb copy retains only in-frame clones and omits some. The repertoire holds 20,000 or so clones, with about 90% as singletons. The sample is drawn from a study of T cells in localized non-small cell lung cancer. V was clipped by 6 bases and J by 6 bases, with 9 bases between them. CDR1 and CDR2 (germline): KGHSH, LQKENI. There are 13 residues in the CDR3. This receptor was obtained from a male donor aged 60 or over with stage I squamous cell lung carcinoma. This sequence joins TRBV18 and TRBJ1-6; unclear D gene. The material sequenced was peripheral blood, taken before any cancer treatment. The CDR3 nucleotides are TGTGCCAGCTCCATGGGCAGTAATTCACCCCTCCACTTT. Translation gives CASSMGSNSPLHF.